This T cell receptor (beta chain) derives from a study of blood T cell repertoires in COVID-19. Trimming removed 2 bases at V and 1 base at J, with 18 bases between. CDR3 length: 17 amino acids. CDR1 and CDR2 from the germline V gene are SGDLS and YYNGEE. In the original workflow: Estimates of nucleated cell counts were drawn from the amplification of reference gene primers. Sequencing was performed with immunoSEQ multiplex PCR; in TCRdb, only in-frame clones are kept and a portion is missing. That table furnishes V, J and clone size, whereas the DNA furnished D and trimming. The sample has about 270,000 clones; roughly nine tenths are singletons. This clone was recorded once. Participants came from fewer than 25 US areas, aged about 18 to 89 years. Self-reported history from a screening survey and questionnaire set each donor's cohort. The study counted Cohort 3 donors as recovered given two negative PCRs, clearance, or symptom resolution.

This TCR came from a woman between 50 and 59 years old who had recovered from COVID-19. This rearrangement joins TRBV9 to TRBJ1-1; no clear D gene. Sequencing was carried out using PBMCs or T cells enriched from blood (not recorded which). Here the CDR3 reads CASSVSVSLGRNTEAFF. The CDR3 DNA is TGTGCCAGCAGCGTTTCCGTATCCCTCGGTCGGAACACTGAAGCTTTCTTT.